The 27 T cell receptor beta chains given below trace back to one sample, sequenced in a study of metastatic and nonmetastatic thyroid tumors. The entire patient cohort was treatment-naive prior to thyroid surgery. TCRdb re-analyzed the PCR reads using MiXCR. This sample has around 26,000 clones, with around 3.5% found just once. Sequencing was carried out using blood. These TCRs come from a male donor with papillary thyroid cancer or a benign thyroid nodule (not recorded which). Some clones in this sample may be carry-over from other donors' samples.

This clone was recorded many times. The chain is built from TRBV7-3 and TRBJ1-1, with D tentatively TRBD1 (6 bases). The V end was cut by 5 bases, the J end by 7 bases, with 14 bases between. This CDR3 is 13 amino acids long. Germline V gene sequence: CDR1 SGHTA, CDR2 FQGTGA. CDR3 protein: CASSPGQLDEAFF. CDR3 in DNA: TGTGCCAGCAGCCCCGGACAGCTGGATGAAGCTTTCTTT.

The table lists this clone with a few counts. The chain employs TRBV7-8 and TRBJ2-7, with 7 bases aligning to TRBD1. V was clipped by 1 base and J by 4 bases; unmatched bases: 10. The CDR3 spans 16 residues. From germline, CDR1 is SGHVS and CDR2 FQNEAQ. The DNA of the CDR3 is TGTGCCAGCAGCTTAGATTTTCGGGACAGCCCTTACGAGCAGTACTTC. Encoded protein: CASSLDFRDSPYEQYF.

This clone was observed at least ten times. This rearrangement joins TRBV20-1 to TRBJ2-3; the match to TRBD1 covers 7 bases. Unmatched junction bases numbered 7, after V lost 5 bases and J lost 2 bases. Germline lookup yields CDR1 DFQATT and CDR2 SNEGSKA (reference sequence). The CDR3 loop spans 14 amino acids. CDR3 in DNA: TGCAGTGCTGCCCCAGGGGGTCTCACAGATACGCAGTATTTT. It codes for CSAAPGGLTDTQYF.

There are many counts of this clone. The genes are TRBV20-1 and TRBJ2-2; D call uncertain. V lost 4 bases and J lost 1, with 4 bases in between. This CDR3 region has 12 residues. Per germline, CDR1 DFQATT and CDR2 SNEGSKA (reference sequence). The CDR3 DNA sequence: TGCAGTGCTAAAGGGAACACCGGGGAGCTGTTTTTT. Its translation is CSAKGNTGELFF.

This clone appeared many times. J is TRBJ2-3 and V is TRBV11-3; D is perhaps TRBD1 or TRBD2 (5 bases each). Germline lookup yields CDR1 SGHNT and CDR2 YENEEA. The V end was cut by 5 bases, the J end by 2 bases, with 14 bases between. This CDR3 has 15 amino acids. CDR3 in amino acids: CASSRIGAATDTQYF. The CDR3 nucleotides read TGTGCCAGCAGCCGGATCGGGGCGGCCACAGATACGCAGTATTTT. Drawing the rest from reference TRBV11-3 and TRBJ2-3, the complete variable domain is EAGVVQSPRYKIIEKKQPVAFWCNPISGHNTLYWYLQNLGQGPELLIRYENEEAVDDSQLPKDRFSAERLKGVDSTLKIQPAELGDSAVYLCASSRIGAATDTQYFGPGTRLTVL.

This clone is medium-sized in the sample. This sequence joins TRBV6-1 and TRBJ2-2, with 8 bases that match TRBD1. V was clipped by 6 bases and J by 1 base; unmatched bases: 4. The germline CDR1 and CDR2 sequences are MNHNS and SASEGT. The CDR3 is made up of 15 amino acids. CDR3 residues: CASSSGQGNTGELFF. CDR3 nucleotide sequence: TGTGCCAGCAGCTCTGGACAGGGGAACACCGGGGAGCTGTTTTTT.

This clone was observed a handful of times. The genes are TRBV20-1 and TRBJ2-2; 7 bases match TRBD1. The CDR3 has 13 residues. V lost 6 bases to trimming and J lost 5 bases; unmatched junction nucleotides: 6. Per germline, CDR1 DFQATT and CDR2 SNEGSKA (reference sequence). CDR3 residues: CSAPGQATGELFF. The CDR3 DNA sequence: TGCAGTGCACCCGGACAGGCTACCGGGGAGCTGTTTTTT.

This clone was seen only a few times. The chain recombines TRBV14 with TRBJ2-7; D possibly corresponds to TRBD1 (6 bases). The germline V gene encodes CDR1 SGHDN and CDR2 FVKESK. CDR3 size: 12 residues. Trimming stripped 4 bases from V and 7 bases from J, with 11 bases between. CDR3 nucleotide sequence: TGTGCCAGCAGCCCCGACAGGAGGGAGCAGTACTTC. It yields the protein CASSPDRREQYF.

V usage is TRBV6-5 and J usage is TRBJ2-1; D gene ambiguous. The CDR3 covers 14 residues. Germline values: CDR1 MNHEY, CDR2 SVGAGI. With 2 bases removed from V and 4 bases from J, the gap between germline ends came to 9 bases. The CDR3 sequence is CASSYIVGYNEQFF. The CDR3 bases are TGTGCCAGCAGTTACATCGTCGGTTACAATGAGCAGTTCTTC.

V and J are TRBV19 and TRBJ2-1, with 10 bases aligning to TRBD2. J was trimmed by 7 bases and V by 1 base; bases with no gene match: 7. The CDR3 extends over 16 amino acids. The germline gives CDR1 LNHDA, CDR2 SQIVND (reference sequence). CDR3 amino acids: CASSIALAGVRNEQFF. The CDR3 DNA sequence: TGTGCCAGTAGTATAGCCCTAGCGGGAGTGCGGAATGAGCAGTTCTTC.

This clone came up once. The rearrangement links TRBV28 to TRBJ1-5; D may be TRBD1 (6 bases). Trimming took off 10 bases at V and 4 bases at J, with 20 bases between the two ends. The CDR3 loop spans 15 amino acids. Germline V gives CDR1 MDHEN, CDR2 SYDVKM. DNA of the CDR3: TGTGCCACCAGCTCCCCGGGACACATTAATCAGCCCCAGCATTTT. Translation: CATSSPGHINQPQHF.

This clone was seen a handful of times. At one end, the junction sequence differs from germline, possibly due to a read error. V gene TRBV20-1 combines with J gene TRBJ2-4, with 12 bases lining up with TRBD2. The CDR3 contains 18 residues. Per the germline V gene, CDR1 is DFQATT and CDR2 is SNEGSKA (reference sequence). Here the CDR3 reads CSAAGTSGHLRGKNTQYF. CDR3 nucleotide sequence: TGCAGTGCCGCTGGGACTAGCGGGCACCTCCGGGGCAAAAACACTCAGTACTTC.

This clone occurred a few times. One junction end disagrees with the germline gene, perhaps due to a read error. V gene TRBV2 combines with J gene TRBJ2-5, with D perhaps TRBD1 (6 bases). Germline lookup yields CDR1 SNHLY and CDR2 FYNNEI. The CDR3 totals 13 residues. CDR3 residues: CASSVQGWENQYF. DNA for the CDR3: TGTGCCAGCAGTGTACAGGGTTGGGAGAACCAGTACTTC.

The chain is built from TRBV19 and TRBJ1-2; D is unresolved. V was trimmed by 7 bases and J by 7 bases, leaving 13 bases between them. The CDR3 is made up of 12 amino acids. Germline-derived CDR1 and CDR2 are LNHDA and SQIVND (reference sequence). CDR3 sequence reads: CASTLGEGGYTF. In DNA form, the CDR3 reads TGTGCCAGTACCCTCGGGGAGGGTGGCTACACCTTC.

This sequence joins TRBV20-1 and TRBJ1-5, with D hard to call. CDR3 length: 11 amino acids. Germline V lookup: CDR1 DFQATT, CDR2 SNEGSKA (reference sequence). Trimming pared 2 bases from V and 12 bases from J, leaving 11 bases between. This CDR3 reads CSARSMIDQHF. The DNA for the CDR3 is TGCAGTGCTAGATCGATGATTGACCAGCATTTT.

The sample holds many counts of this clone. This chain connects TRBV27 to TRBJ2-7, with a weak D call TRBD1 (6 bases). V was shortened by 0 bases and J by 4 bases, with 16 bases between the two germline ends. This CDR3 has 16 amino acids. CDR1 is MNHEY, CDR2 SMNVEV, per germline (reference sequence). CDR3 nucleotide sequence: TGTGCCAGCAGTTTATCTTCTGGACAGATGATTTACGAGCAGTACTTC. Its translation: CASSLSSGQMIYEQYF.

This clone was counted ten times or more. This may stem from a read error, because a much larger clone lies one nucleotide away. The chain recombines TRBV9 with TRBJ2-3; 9 nucleotides align to TRBD1. Germline V gives CDR1 SGDLS, CDR2 YYNGEE. There are 13 residues in the CDR3. CDR3 residues: CGSSDGTGDTQYF. The CDR3 DNA is TGTGGCAGCAGCGACGGGACAGGGGATACGCAGTATTTT.

The table lists this clone with a few counts. This chain uses TRBV7-4 with TRBJ1-2, with 7 bases fitting TRBD1. The junction had 9 bases not matched to a gene; V was cut back by 5 bases and J by 6 bases. The V gene's germline CDR1 is SGHVT and CDR2 SQSDAQ. The CDR3 is 14 residues long. The DNA of the CDR3 is TGTGCCAGCAGCCTGACAGGGAACTGGAATGGCTACACCTTC. As protein: CASSLTGNWNGYTF. Drawing the rest from reference TRBV7-4 and TRBJ1-2, the complete variable domain is GAGVSQSPRYKVAKRGRDVALRCDSISGHVTLYWYRQTLGQGSEVLTYSQSDAQRDKSGRPSGRFSAERPERSVSTLKIQRTEQGDSAVYLCASSLTGNWNGYTFGSGTRLTVV.

This clone showed up just a few times. The chain recombines TRBV20-1 with TRBJ2-7, with TRBD2 matching 9 bases. Per germline, CDR1 DFQATT and CDR2 SNEGSKA (reference sequence). V was clipped by 5 bases and J by 3 bases; unmatched bases: 2. The CDR3 contains 12 residues. In DNA form, the CDR3 reads TGCAGTGCTCAGCGGGGGGACTACGAGCAGTACGTC. Its protein is CSAQRGDYEQYV.

By its share, this clone is medium-sized (0.01 to 0.1%). The rearrangement joins TRBV7-2 to TRBJ2-2; 9 bases line up with TRBD2. This CDR3 has 14 amino acids. Per germline, CDR1 SGHTA and CDR2 FQGNSA. J lost 6 bases, V lost 8 bases, and 7 bases had no gene match. The DNA for the CDR3 is TGTGCCAGCGGCCGTGGCGGGAGGGCCGGGGAGCTGTTTTTT. Protein: CASGRGGRAGELFF.

This clone was picked up many times. At one end the junction does not follow the germline gene, possibly because of a read error. Different DNA sequences within this sample yield the same CDR3. The chain uses TRBV19 and TRBJ1-5; D call uncertain. The CDR3 is made up of 14 amino acids. Germline V gene lookup returns CDR1 LNHDA and CDR2 SQIVND (reference sequence). CDR3 coding DNA: TGTGCCAGTAGTATGGACCATAGCAACCAGCCCCAGCATTTT. It codes for CASSMDHSNQPQHF. Together with reference TRBV19 and TRBJ1-5, the CDR3 gives the full variable domain: DGGITQSPKYLFRKEGQNVTLSCEQNLNHDAMYWYRQDPGQGLRLIYYSQIVNDFQKGDIAEGYSVSREKKESFPLTVTSAQKNPTAFYLCASSMDHSNQPQHFGDGTRLSIL.

Ten or more counts support this clone. Just one base apart from a much larger clone, this may be a read error. The chain has TRBV20-1 and TRBJ2-5, with 8 nucleotides matching TRBD1. Germline loops: CDR1 DFQATT, CDR2 SNEGSKA (reference sequence). The CDR3 consists of 16 residues. CDR3 nucleotides: TGCAATGCTAGAGCCATAACAGGGGGGATTCAAGAGACCCAGTACTTC. It is translated as CNARAITGGIQETQYF.

The rearrangement links TRBV6-1 to TRBJ1-5; D unresolved. Germline V lookup: CDR1 MNHNS, CDR2 SASEGT. V was cut by 4 bases and J by 3 bases, with 13 bases left in between. The CDR3 is 15 amino acids. CDR3: CASSAPGAPNQPQHF. CDR3 DNA sequence: TGTGCCAGCAGTGCTCCGGGAGCCCCCAATCAGCCCCAGCATTTT.

The sample holds many counts of this clone. The chain has TRBV6-1 and TRBJ2-5; TRBD2 is a possible D gene (5 bases). This CDR3 is 14 amino acids long. V lost 2 bases to trimming and J lost 2 bases, with 9 bases between them. Germline CDR1 is MNHNS and CDR2 is SASEGT. The CDR3 sequence: CASSERPGQETQYF. The CDR3 DNA is TGTGCCAGCAGTGAAAGGCCGGGGCAAGAGACCCAGTACTTC.

This clone has at least ten counts. The chain carries TRBV13 and TRBJ2-3; tentative D call: TRBD1 (6 bases). Germline V gene data show CDR1 as PRHDT and CDR2 as FYEKMQ (reference sequence). CDR3 length: 15 residues. Trimming pared 5 bases from V and 4 bases from J, leaving 16 bases between. The DNA for the CDR3 is TGTGCCAGCAGCCCCCCCTCAGGGGCCCCAGATACGCAGTATTTT. It translates to CASSPPSGAPDTQYF.

A word on this clone: The junction differs from germline at one of its ends, possibly a read error. V is TRBV19 and J is TRBJ2-2, with D perhaps given as TRBD1 or TRBD2 (6 bases each). Germline-derived CDR1 and CDR2 are LNHDA and SQIVND (reference sequence). CDR3 length equals 14 residues. CDR3 region: CASSIWGDTVELFF. Here the CDR3 DNA reads TGTGCCAGTAGTATTTGGGGGGACACCGTGGAGCTGTTTTTT.

This clone was seen a handful of times. The rearrangement uses TRBV6-1 and TRBJ2-7; 9 bases are a match to TRBD2. The germline V gene encodes CDR1 MNHNS and CDR2 SASEGT. J was trimmed by 6 bases and V by 7 bases; bases with no gene match: 10. CDR3 size: 14 residues. This CDR3 reads CASKFLAGPGEQYF. CDR3 DNA sequence: TGTGCCAGCAAGTTCCTAGCGGGGCCTGGCGAGCAGTACTTC.